These 14 T cell receptor beta chains were all obtained from the same sample, sequenced in a study of CD8+CD57+ T cells in acquired aplastic anemia. CD8+CD57+ cell expansion had been shown by flow cytometry in patients chosen for sequencing. Template material for TCR beta VDJ and CDR3 profiling consisted of genomic DNA. TCRdb analysed the reads with MiXCR anew, one entry per CDR3 protein. The sample yields around 200,000 distinct CDR3 sequences, 45% to 60% seen once. Sequenced input: sorted CD4+, CD8+, or CD8+CD57+ T cells (not recorded which) from PBMCs. The receptors derive from a human donor with aplastic anemia.

This clonotype has a handful of counts. The rearrangement joins TRBV11-2 to TRBJ1-2; 8 nucleotides line up with TRBD1. Germline V lookup: CDR1 SGHAT, CDR2 FQNNGV. CDR3 length: 13 residues. V shed 5 bases and J 3 bases; nucleotides not matched to a gene: 2. CDR3 residues: CASSATGDYGYTF. The CDR3 nucleotides read TGTGCCAGCAGCGCGACAGGGGACTATGGCTACACCTTC.

This clonotype was seen ten or more times. The J gene is TRBJ2-1, the V gene TRBV20-1, with D uncertain. V shed 5 bases and J shed 1 base, with 15 bases lying between them. The CDR3 runs to 15 residues. Germline lookup yields CDR1 DFQATT and CDR2 SNEGSKA (reference sequence). Here the CDR3 DNA reads TGCAGTGCTCCCAGTTCCCAACATTCCTACAATGAGCAGTTCTTC. It is translated as CSAPSSQHSYNEQFF.

In its sample, this clonotype was seen a few times. This chain links TRBV10-3 with TRBJ1-2, with TRBD1 matching 7 bases. V trimming: 3 bases; J trimming: 0 bases; junction bases outside the gene matches: 4. The germline V gene has CDR1 ENHRY and CDR2 SYGVKD. CDR3 size: 15 residues. In nucleotides, the CDR3 is TGTGCCATCAGTGACCAGGGGACAGCTAACTATGGCTACACCTTC. Amino acid sequence: CAISDQGTANYGYTF.

This clonotype was counted at least ten times. The chain has TRBV20-1 and TRBJ1-1; no reliable D call. Germline CDR1 is DFQATT and CDR2 is SNEGSKA (reference sequence). V lost 5 bases and J lost 8, with 9 bases in between. CDR3 length equals 10 residues. CDR3 loop: CSASPTEAFF. In DNA form, the CDR3 reads TGCAGTGCTTCACCCACGGAAGCTTTCTTT.

The rearrangement joins TRBV5-1 to TRBJ2-3; 8 bases are a match to TRBD1. The CDR3 totals 15 residues. V lost 3 bases and J lost 3; bases outside the gene matches: 6. Germline V gives CDR1 SGHRS, CDR2 YFSETQ. The CDR3 loop reads CASSSDRDGTDTQYF. CDR3 nucleotide sequence: TGCGCCAGCAGCTCGGACAGGGACGGAACAGATACGCAGTATTTT. Supplemented by reference TRBV5-1 and TRBJ2-3, the full variable domain reads KAGVTQTPRYLIKTRGQQVTLSCSPISGHRSVSWYQQTPGQGLQFLFEYFSETQRNKGNFPGRFSGRQFSNSRSEMNVSTLELGDSALYLCASSSDRDGTDTQYFGPGTRLTVL.

In the case of this clonotype: A much larger clone differs from this one at a single base, so this may be a read error. This rearrangement joins TRBV7-3 to TRBJ1-1; 9 bases are shared with TRBD1. The CDR3 is 14 residues long. Germline values: CDR1 SGHTA, CDR2 FQGTGA. The CDR3: CASSWTGEGTDAFF. The CDR3 bases are TGTGCCAGCAGCTGGACAGGGGAGGGCACTGACGCTTTCTTT.

The chain employs TRBV2 and TRBJ2-5, with 7 nucleotides matching TRBD1. In germline, CDR1 is SNHLY, CDR2 FYNNEI. The CDR3 is 16 residues long. Losses at the gene ends were 6 bases for V and 5 bases for J; bases not matched to a gene: 15. The CDR3 DNA reads TGTGCCAGCAGGGCGAGACAGGGACAGTATTCGGAGACCCAGTACTTC. It translates to CASRARQGQYSETQYF.

Concerning this clonotype itself: One junction end disagrees with the germline gene, perhaps due to a read error. V usage is TRBV19 and J usage is TRBJ1-3; D is possibly TRBD1 (6 bases). The length of the CDR3 is 14 residues. In germline, CDR1 is LNHDA, CDR2 SQIVND (reference sequence). The CDR3 coding sequence is TGTGCCAGTAGTGTACAGGGTACTGGGAACACCATATATTTT. Protein: CASSVQGTGNTIYF. Complete variable domain (other parts from reference TRBV19 and TRBJ1-3): DGGITQSPKYLFRKEGQNVTLSCEQNLNHDAMYWYRQDPGQGLRLIYYSQIVNDFQKGDIAEGYSVSREKKESFPLTVTSAQKNPTAFYLCASSVQGTGNTIYFGEGSWLTVV.

V and J are TRBV7-6 and TRBJ2-3, with 13 bases matching TRBD2. V was clipped by 6 bases and J by 4 bases; unmatched bases: 4. The CDR3 is made up of 15 amino acids. Germline CDR1 and CDR2: SGHVS and FNYEAQ. This chain's CDR3 is CASRQTSGGPDTQYF. The CDR3 DNA reads TGTGCCAGCAGACAGACTAGCGGGGGGCCAGATACGCAGTATTTT.

This clonotype came up many times. J is TRBJ1-4 and V is TRBV5-6; no clear D gene. This CDR3 region has 13 residues. Germline-derived CDR1 and CDR2 are SGHDT and YYEEEE. The V end lost 4 bases, the J end lost 0 bases, and 4 bases lay between the germline ends. Here the CDR3 DNA reads TGTGCCAGCAGCCGCCCAACTAATGAAAAACTGTTTTTT. Translating gives CASSRPTNEKLFF. Based on the CDR3 plus reference TRBV5-6 and TRBJ1-4, the full variable domain is DAGVTQSPTHLIKTRGQQVTLRCSPKSGHDTVSWYQQALGQGPQFIFQYYEEEERQRGNFPDRFSGHQFPNYSSELNVNALLLGDSALYLCASSRPTNEKLFFGSGTQLSVL.

The genes are TRBV2 and TRBJ2-5; 8 positions match TRBD2. Germline V lookup: CDR1 SNHLY, CDR2 FYNNEI. Trimming cost V 7 bases and J 5 bases; bases outside gene matches: 12. This CDR3 is 15 amino acids long. The CDR3 nucleotides read TGTGCCAGCACTCGGTTTAGCGGGGAGGGTGAGACCCAGTACTTC. Encoded protein: CASTRFSGEGETQYF.

This chain uses TRBV19 with TRBJ2-5, with TRBD2 as a possible D gene (6 bases). The germline V gene encodes CDR1 LNHDA and CDR2 SQIVND (reference sequence). This CDR3 is 13 amino acids long. V lost 3 bases and J 2 bases, leaving 7 bases between the germline ends. The CDR3 region has the DNA TGTGCCAGTAGTATGGAGGGACAAGAGACCCAGTACTTC. This codes for CASSMEGQETQYF.

This chain joins TRBV9 and TRBJ2-3; D is possibly TRBD1 or TRBD2 (6 bases each). From germline, CDR1 is SGDLS and CDR2 YYNGEE. The CDR3 totals 17 residues. The V end lost 4 bases, the J end lost 4 bases, and 22 bases lay between the germline ends. The chain's CDR3 is CASSPTPVGGGADTQYF. CDR3 in DNA: TGTGCCAGCAGCCCGACCCCAGTGGGGGGCGGCGCAGATACGCAGTATTTT.

This clonotype has at least ten counts. This chain joins TRBV2 and TRBJ2-7, with D perhaps assigned TRBD1 or TRBD2 (8 bases each). Per the germline V gene, CDR1 is SNHLY and CDR2 is FYNNEI. CDR3 length: 13 amino acids. Trimming stripped 7 bases from V and 7 bases from J, with 17 bases between. DNA for the CDR3: TGTGCCAGCAACGGACAGGGACTAGGTGAGCAGTACTTC. Translating gives CASNGQGLGEQYF.